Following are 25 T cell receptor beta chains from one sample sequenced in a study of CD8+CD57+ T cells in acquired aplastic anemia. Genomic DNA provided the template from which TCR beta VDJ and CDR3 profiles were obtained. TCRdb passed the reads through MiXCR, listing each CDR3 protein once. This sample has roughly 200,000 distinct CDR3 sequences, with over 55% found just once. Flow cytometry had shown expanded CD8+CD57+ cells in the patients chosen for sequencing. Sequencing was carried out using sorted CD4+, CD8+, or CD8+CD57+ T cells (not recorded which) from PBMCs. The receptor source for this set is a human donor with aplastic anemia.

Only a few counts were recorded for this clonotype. This CDR3 reads CAWKGVNTGELFF. CDR3 bases: TGTGCCTGGAAGGGCGTGAACACCGGGGAGCTGTTTTTT. This chain links TRBV30 with TRBJ2-2; D unresolved. Between the trimmed V and J ends, which lost 4 bases and 1 base, there was a span of 7 bases. This CDR3 contains 13 residues. Germline V gene lookup returns CDR1 GTSNPN and CDR2 SVGIG (reference sequence).

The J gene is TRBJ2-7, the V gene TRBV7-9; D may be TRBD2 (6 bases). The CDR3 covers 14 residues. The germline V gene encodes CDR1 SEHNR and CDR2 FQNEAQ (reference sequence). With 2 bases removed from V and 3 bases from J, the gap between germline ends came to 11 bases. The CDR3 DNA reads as TGTGCCAGCAGCTTACTGGGGGGTGGCTACGAGCAGTACTTC. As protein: CASSLLGGGYEQYF.

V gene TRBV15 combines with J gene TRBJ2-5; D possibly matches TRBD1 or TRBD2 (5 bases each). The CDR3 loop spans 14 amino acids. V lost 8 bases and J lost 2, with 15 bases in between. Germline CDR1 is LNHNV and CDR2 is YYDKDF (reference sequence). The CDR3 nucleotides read TGTGCCACCCGGGACCAATACTCGCAAGAGACCCAGTACTTC. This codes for CATRDQYSQETQYF.

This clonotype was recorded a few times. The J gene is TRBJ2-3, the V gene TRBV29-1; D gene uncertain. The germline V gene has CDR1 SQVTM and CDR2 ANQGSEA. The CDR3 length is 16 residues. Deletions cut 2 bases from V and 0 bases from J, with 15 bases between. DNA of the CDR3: TGCAGCGTTGAAACTTTGGCTAGTGCTAGCACAGATACGCAGTATTTT. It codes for CSVETLASASTDTQYF.

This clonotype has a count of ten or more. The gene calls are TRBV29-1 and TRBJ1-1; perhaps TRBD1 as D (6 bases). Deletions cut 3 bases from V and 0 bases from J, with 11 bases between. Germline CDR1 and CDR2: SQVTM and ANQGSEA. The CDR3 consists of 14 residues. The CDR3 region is CSVDREGVNTEAFF. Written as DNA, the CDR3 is TGCAGCGTTGACAGGGAGGGGGTGAACACTGAAGCTTTCTTT.

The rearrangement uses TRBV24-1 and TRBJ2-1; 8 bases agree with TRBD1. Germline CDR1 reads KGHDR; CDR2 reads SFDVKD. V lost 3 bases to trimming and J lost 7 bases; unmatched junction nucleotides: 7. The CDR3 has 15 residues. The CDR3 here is CATSDPAGGRNEQFF. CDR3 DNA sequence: TGTGCCACCAGTGATCCGGCAGGGGGCAGGAATGAGCAGTTCTTC.

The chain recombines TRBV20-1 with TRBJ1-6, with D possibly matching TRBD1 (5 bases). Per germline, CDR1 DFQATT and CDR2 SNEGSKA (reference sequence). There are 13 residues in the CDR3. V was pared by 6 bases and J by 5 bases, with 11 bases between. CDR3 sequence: CSARGQDNSPLHF. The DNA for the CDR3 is TGCAGTGCCCGAGGACAAGATAATTCACCCCTCCACTTT.

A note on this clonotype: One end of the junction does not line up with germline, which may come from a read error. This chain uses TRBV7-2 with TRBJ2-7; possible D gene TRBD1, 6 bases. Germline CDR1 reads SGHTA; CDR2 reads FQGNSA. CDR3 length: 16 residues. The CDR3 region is CASSQDGTGQGNEQYF. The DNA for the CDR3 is TGCGCCAGCAGCCAAGACGGCACTGGCCAGGGGAACGAGCAGTACTTC.

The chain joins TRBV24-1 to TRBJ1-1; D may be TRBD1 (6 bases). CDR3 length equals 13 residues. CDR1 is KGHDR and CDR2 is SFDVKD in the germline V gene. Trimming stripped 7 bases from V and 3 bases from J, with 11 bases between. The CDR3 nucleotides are TGTGCCACCAGCCTGACAGGTTACACTGAAGCTTTCTTT. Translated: CATSLTGYTEAFF.

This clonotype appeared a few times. CDR3 bases: TGCAGTGCTAGAGAGGGGAATTCACCCCTCCACTTT. This encodes CSAREGNSPLHF. The chain has TRBV20-1 and TRBJ1-6; D gene ambiguous. Germline V lookup: CDR1 DFQATT, CDR2 SNEGSKA (reference sequence). V shed 0 bases and J shed 7 bases, with 4 bases lying between them. The CDR3 contains 12 residues.

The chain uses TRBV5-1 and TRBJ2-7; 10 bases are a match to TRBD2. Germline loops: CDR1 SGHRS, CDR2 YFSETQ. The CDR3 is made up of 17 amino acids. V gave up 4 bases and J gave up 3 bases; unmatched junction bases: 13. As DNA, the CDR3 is TGCGCCAGCAGCCCCAGCGGGGGGGCCCGCAAAATCTACGAGCAGTACTTC. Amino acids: CASSPSGGARKIYEQYF.

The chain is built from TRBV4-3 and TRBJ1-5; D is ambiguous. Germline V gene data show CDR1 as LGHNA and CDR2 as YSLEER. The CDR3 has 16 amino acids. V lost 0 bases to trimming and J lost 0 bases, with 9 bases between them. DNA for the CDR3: TGCGCCAGCAGCCAAGAGGCAAGAAATAGCAATCAGCCCCAGCATTTT. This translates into CASSQEARNSNQPQHF.

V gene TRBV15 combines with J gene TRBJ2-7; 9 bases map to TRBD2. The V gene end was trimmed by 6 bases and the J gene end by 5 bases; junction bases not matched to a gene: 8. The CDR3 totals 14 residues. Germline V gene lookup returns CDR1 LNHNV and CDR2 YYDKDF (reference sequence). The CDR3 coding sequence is TGTGCCACCAGGCGGGGGGGAGGGCCAAACGAGCAGTACTTC. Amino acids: CATRRGGGPNEQYF.

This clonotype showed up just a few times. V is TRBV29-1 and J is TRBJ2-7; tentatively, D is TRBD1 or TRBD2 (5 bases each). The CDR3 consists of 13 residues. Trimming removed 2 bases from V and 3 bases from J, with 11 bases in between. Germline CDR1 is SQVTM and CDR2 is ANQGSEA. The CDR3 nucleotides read TGCAGCGTTGAATGGGACGGTTTCTACGAGCAGTACTTC. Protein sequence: CSVEWDGFYEQYF.

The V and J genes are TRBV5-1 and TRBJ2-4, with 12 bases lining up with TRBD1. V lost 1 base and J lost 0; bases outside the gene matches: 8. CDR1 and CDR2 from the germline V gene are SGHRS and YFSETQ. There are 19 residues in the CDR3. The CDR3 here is CASSLLPGQGALAKNIQYF. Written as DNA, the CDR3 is TGCGCCAGCAGCTTGTTACCGGGACAGGGGGCCCTAGCCAAAAACATTCAGTACTTC.

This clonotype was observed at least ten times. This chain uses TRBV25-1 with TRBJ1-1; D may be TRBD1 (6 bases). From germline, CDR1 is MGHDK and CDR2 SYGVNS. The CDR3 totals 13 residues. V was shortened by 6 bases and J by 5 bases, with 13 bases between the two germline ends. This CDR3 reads CASSYRVETEAFF. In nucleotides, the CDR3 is TGTGCCAGCAGCTACAGGGTAGAAACTGAAGCTTTCTTT.

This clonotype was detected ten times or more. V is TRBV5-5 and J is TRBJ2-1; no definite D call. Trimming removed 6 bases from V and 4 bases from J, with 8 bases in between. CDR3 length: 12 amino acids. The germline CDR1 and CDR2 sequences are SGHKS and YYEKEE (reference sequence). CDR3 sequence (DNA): TGTGCCAGCACGCTAGGGTACAATGAGCAGTTCTTC. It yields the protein CASTLGYNEQFF.

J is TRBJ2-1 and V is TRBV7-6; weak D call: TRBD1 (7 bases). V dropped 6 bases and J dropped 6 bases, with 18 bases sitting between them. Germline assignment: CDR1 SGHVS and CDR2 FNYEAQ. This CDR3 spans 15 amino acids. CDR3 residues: CASSLVQGEVNEQFF. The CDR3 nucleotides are TGTGCCAGCAGTCTGGTCCAGGGGGAGGTCAATGAGCAGTTCTTC.

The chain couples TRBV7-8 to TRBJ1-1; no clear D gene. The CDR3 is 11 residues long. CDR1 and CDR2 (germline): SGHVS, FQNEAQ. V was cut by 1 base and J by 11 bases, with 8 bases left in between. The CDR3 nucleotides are TGTGCCAGCAGCTTAGGCCAGGCGGCTTTCTTT. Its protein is CASSLGQAAFF.

The DNA for the CDR3 is TGTGCCAGCAGCTCCTGGGCGGACACTGAAGCTTTCTTT. Amino acids: CASSSWADTEAFF. The chain recombines TRBV7-2 with TRBJ1-1; no definite D call. The CDR3 spans 13 residues. V shed 4 bases and J shed 3 bases, with 9 bases lying between them. The germline V gene has CDR1 SGHTA and CDR2 FQGNSA. The whole variable domain, filled in from reference TRBV7-2 and TRBJ1-1, reads GAGVSQSPSNKVTEKGKDVELRCDPISGHTALYWYRQSLGQGLEFLIYFQGNSAPDKSGLPSDRFSAERTGGSVSTLTIQRTQQEDSAVYLCASSSWADTEAFFGQGTRLTVV.

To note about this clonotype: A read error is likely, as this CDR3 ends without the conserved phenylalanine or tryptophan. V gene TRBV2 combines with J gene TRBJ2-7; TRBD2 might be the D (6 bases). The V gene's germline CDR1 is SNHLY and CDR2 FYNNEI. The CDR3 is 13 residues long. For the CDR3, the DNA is TGTGCCAGCGGTGAAGCGGGCCTGGGGGAGCAGTACTCC. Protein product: CASGEAGLGEQYS.

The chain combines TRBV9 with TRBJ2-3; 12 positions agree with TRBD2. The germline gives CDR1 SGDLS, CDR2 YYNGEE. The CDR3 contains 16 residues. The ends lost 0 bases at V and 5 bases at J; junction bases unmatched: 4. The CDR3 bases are TGTGCCAGCAGCGTAGCGGCTAGCGGGGGGGGAGATACGCAGTATTTT. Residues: CASSVAASGGGDTQYF.

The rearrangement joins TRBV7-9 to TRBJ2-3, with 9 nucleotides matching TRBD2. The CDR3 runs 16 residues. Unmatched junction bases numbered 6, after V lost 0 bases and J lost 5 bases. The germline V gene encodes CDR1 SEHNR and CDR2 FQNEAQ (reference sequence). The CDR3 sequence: CASSLAPLAGRDTQYF. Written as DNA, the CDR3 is TGTGCCAGCAGCTTAGCCCCTCTAGCGGGAAGAGATACGCAGTATTTT.

CDR3 coding DNA: TGTGCCAGCAGTGAAATGGTAGGGCAGTTCTTC. This sequence encodes CASSEMVGQFF. The chain couples TRBV2 to TRBJ2-1; no clear D. The CDR3 totals 11 residues. CDR1 and CDR2 (germline): SNHLY, FYNNEI. Trimming removed 2 bases from V and 12 bases from J, with 8 bases in between.

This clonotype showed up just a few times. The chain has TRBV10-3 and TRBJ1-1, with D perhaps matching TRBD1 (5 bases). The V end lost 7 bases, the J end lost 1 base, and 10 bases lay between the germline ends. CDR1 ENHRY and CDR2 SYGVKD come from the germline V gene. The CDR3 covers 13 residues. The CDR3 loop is CAINGRENTEAFF. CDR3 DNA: TGTGCCATCAACGGCAGGGAGAACACTGAAGCTTTCTTT.